This TCR beta chain was observed in a study of T cell responses to AZD1222 COVID-19 vaccine. At the level of the study: Pooled in the analysis were second doses at about 4 or about 12 weeks. Findings and limits, study-wide: White British ancestry dominated among donors, who included more females, and clonal diversity was possibly underestimated.

CDR1 is KGHSH, CDR2 LQKENI, per germline. J lost 1 base, V lost 7 bases, and 3 bases had no gene match. The CDR3 covers 13 residues. The data were produced by immunoSEQ multiplex PCR, yet TCRdb's version contains in-frame clones alone and is incomplete. This sample yields under 120,000 clones, of which around 96% are seen a single time; more than 2% belongs to the top ten. In the case of this clone: Its target is unknown.

Sample: peripheral blood, taken on day 0 of AZD1222 vaccination. The sequence came from an adult in good health. The J gene is TRBJ1-1, the V gene TRBV18; 7 bases match TRBD1. The CDR3 loop reads CASLGTANTEAFF. The CDR3 coding sequence is TGTGCCAGCTTAGGGACAGCGAACACTGAAGCTTTCTTT.